Listed here is a single TCR beta chain. Its antigen is currently unknown. The sample is drawn from a study of vaccination and CD4 T cells after COVID-19. Sequencing of the DNA from cultured CD4+ T cells was carried out with the Oncomine TCR Beta short-read assay. Once CD4+ T cells had been cultured, genomic DNA was extracted from them. TCRdb independently ran MiXCR on the PCR reads; one entry per CDR3 protein. There are roughly 4,500 distinct CDR3 sequences in the sample; under 25% occur only once, and about a fifth lies in the top ten. Germline V gives CDR1 SGHRS, CDR2 YFSETQ. CDR3 length: 15 residues. Trimming shortened V by 3 bases and J by 1 base, and 13 bases separated the two germline ends. Specified treatment: approximately 10-day PBMC culture with coronavirus spike peptide pools or control peptides (ViraFEST assay). ViraFEST used peptide pools to expand antigen-specific T cells and subsequently sequenced their TCRs.

The TCR sequence derives from a human donor who had recovered from COVID-19. Material for sequencing was CD4+ T cells from blood, cultured in vitro. The rearrangement uses TRBV5-1 and TRBJ2-5, with a tentative D call TRBD1 (6 bases). The DNA of the CDR3 is TGCGCCAGCAGCTCGACAGGAGATGTCCAAGAGACCCAGTACTTC. The encoded protein is CASSSTGDVQETQYF.